A single sample gave rise to the 13 T cell receptor beta chains below, sequenced in a study of blood T cell repertoires in COVID-19. The method was immunoSEQ multiplex PCR; TCRdb's version includes in-frame clones alone and lacks a portion of them. Counted here are about 370,000 clones, around 87% occurring once; the ten biggest clones make up over 9.5%. The material sequenced was peripheral blood. The origin of the receptors is a woman aged 25 to 39 with COVID-19, enrolled during active disease.

The rearrangement uses TRBV24-1 and TRBJ1-4; TRBD1 is a possible D gene (6 bases). The CDR3 is made up of 15 amino acids. Trimming took off 5 bases at V and 2 bases at J, with 11 bases between the two ends. Germline CDR1 reads KGHDR; CDR2 reads SFDVKD. CDR3 sequence reads: CATSASGATNEKLFF. Written as DNA, the CDR3 is TGTGCCACCAGTGCCTCAGGGGCGACTAATGAAAAACTGTTTTTT.

Comment on this clone: This may come from a read error, since a much larger clone is one base off. The chain carries TRBV3-1 (or the pseudogene TRBV3-2) and TRBJ2-3; D is perhaps TRBD2 (5 bases). The V end lost 0 bases, the J end lost 5 bases, and 6 bases lay between the germline ends. This CDR3 has 13 residues. Germline V gives CDR1 LGHDT, CDR2 YNNKEL (reference sequence). The chain's CDR3 is CASSQERGDTQYF. CDR3 nucleotide sequence: TGTGCCAGCAGCCAAGAACGGGGAGATACGCAGTATTTT.

The chain links TRBV30 to TRBJ2-5; D call uncertain. CDR1 is GTSNPN and CDR2 is SVGIG in the germline V gene (reference sequence). The germline V and J ends were trimmed by 0 bases and 7 bases, with 12 bases remaining between them. The CDR3 contains 13 residues. The chain's CDR3 is CAWSVLGTGTQYF. CDR3 nucleotides: TGTGCCTGGAGTGTATTGGGTACGGGGACCCAGTACTTC.

This clone is a singleton in its sample. The rearrangement joins TRBV4-3 to TRBJ1-1; TRBD1 matches 7 bases. J lost 7 bases, V lost 4 bases, and 6 bases had no gene match. Germline V gene lookup returns CDR1 LGHNA and CDR2 YSLEER. The CDR3 runs 13 residues. The CDR3 DNA reads as TGCGCCAGCAGCCTACACCGGGACAGTGAAGCTTTCTTT. Translation: CASSLHRDSEAFF.

This sequence joins TRBV5-1 and TRBJ2-3; 11 bases map to TRBD2. This CDR3 contains 16 residues. The ends lost 3 bases at V and 0 bases at J; junction bases unmatched: 3. CDR1 and CDR2 from the germline V gene are SGHRS and YFSETQ. Written as DNA, the CDR3 is TGCGCCAGCAGCTGGGGACTAGCGGAAAGCACAGATACGCAGTATTTT. Protein sequence: CASSWGLAESTDTQYF.

V gene TRBV7-2 combines with J gene TRBJ1-6; D possibly corresponds to TRBD1 (6 bases). The CDR3 is 15 amino acids. CDR1 and CDR2 (germline): SGHTA, FQGNSA. V lost 10 bases to trimming and J lost 9 bases, with 22 bases between them. CDR3 coding DNA: TGTGCCACCAGAGGGGGGGGAACAGGGAGTTCACCCCTCCACTTT. It specifies CATRGGGTGSSPLHF.

This chain's CDR3 is CASSLGQDDDTQYF. The CDR3 nucleotides read TGTGCCAGCAGCTTAGGACAGGACGACGATACGCAGTATTTT. The chain joins TRBV11-3 to TRBJ2-3, with a possible D match to TRBD1 (6 bases). The germline V gene encodes CDR1 SGHNT and CDR2 YENEEA. The CDR3 consists of 14 residues. The V gene lost 1 base and the J gene lost 6 bases, with 11 bases spanning the gap. The variable domain in full, completed from reference TRBV11-3 and TRBJ2-3, reads EAGVVQSPRYKIIEKKQPVAFWCNPISGHNTLYWYLQNLGQGPELLIRYENEEAVDDSQLPKDRFSAERLKGVDSTLKIQPAELGDSAVYLCASSLGQDDDTQYFGPGTRLTVL.

This clone was picked up a small number of times. The CDR3 DNA is TGTGCCAGCAGCCCGAGGGGAGGCCGGAACAATGAGCAGTTCTTC. Its protein is CASSPRGGRNNEQFF. J is TRBJ2-1 and V is TRBV7-8, with D possibly TRBD2 on 6 matching bases. The V end lost 5 bases, the J end lost 5 bases, and 16 bases lay between the germline ends. The V gene's germline CDR1 is SGHVS and CDR2 FQNEAQ. This CDR3 has 15 residues.

The J gene is TRBJ1-5, the V gene TRBV7-2; 11 positions match TRBD1. This CDR3 has 15 residues. V lost 4 bases to trimming and J lost 7 bases; unmatched junction nucleotides: 6. Per the germline V gene, CDR1 is SGHTA and CDR2 is FQGNSA. The CDR3 protein is CASSSSRDRGQPQHF. The CDR3 bases are TGTGCCAGCAGCTCTAGTAGGGACAGGGGGCAGCCCCAGCATTTT.

J is TRBJ2-4 and V is TRBV6-1; 9 bases align to TRBD2. The germline V gene encodes CDR1 MNHNS and CDR2 SASEGT. Trimming cost V 2 bases and J 4 bases; bases outside gene matches: 18. This CDR3 is built from 20 residues. The CDR3 reads CASSERAGGATASRKNIQYF. In DNA, the CDR3 is TGTGCCAGCAGTGAACGGGCGGGAGGGGCCACCGCCTCCCGGAAAAACATTCAGTACTTC.

The J gene is TRBJ2-1, the V gene TRBV4-3, with 12 bases matching TRBD2. Germline CDR1 LGHNA, CDR2 YSLEER. Trimming at V came to 2 bases and at J to 3 bases, leaving 2 bases not matched to a gene. CDR3 size: 16 residues. The DNA for the CDR3 is TGCGCCAGCAGCCAACCGGGACTAGCGGGCTACAATGAGCAGTTCTTC. Its translation: CASSQPGLAGYNEQFF.

The genes are TRBV6-5 and TRBJ1-5; D is unresolved. Germline-derived CDR1 and CDR2 are MNHEY and SVGAGI. The length of the CDR3 is 16 residues. The germline V and J ends were trimmed by 0 bases and 1 base, with 10 bases remaining between them. CDR3 nucleotides: TGTGCCAGCAGTTACTCTGCCGGGTTAAGCAATCAGCCCCAGCATTTT. Amino acid sequence: CASSYSAGLSNQPQHF.

This chain connects TRBV4-1 to TRBJ2-1, with D unresolved. The length of the CDR3 is 16 residues. The ends were cut back, 0 bases at V and 3 bases at J, with 12 bases in the middle. Germline assignment: CDR1 MGHRA and CDR2 YSYEKL. CDR3 protein: CASSQEFGNRYNEQFF. In DNA, the CDR3 is TGCGCCAGCAGCCAAGAATTTGGCAACCGCTACAATGAGCAGTTCTTC.